The 27 T cell receptor beta chains reported below all come from one sample, sequenced in a study of blood T cell repertoires in COVID-19. TCRdb's copy holds only in-frame clones and misses some; the assay was immunoSEQ multiplex PCR. The table lists roughly 80,000 clones, over 70% of them singletons. Sequenced: peripheral blood. The receptors were gathered from a man aged 45-60 years with acute or convalescent COVID-19.

The rearrangement uses TRBV10-1 and TRBJ1-4; D is perhaps TRBD1 (6 bases). In germline, CDR1 is WNHNN, CDR2 SYGVQD (reference sequence). CDR3 length equals 13 residues. The V end was cut by 7 bases, the J end by 7 bases, with 13 bases between. The CDR3 nucleotides are TGCGCCAGCACAAGGGGGATCGGTGAAAAACTGTTTTTT. Protein: CASTRGIGEKLFF.

This chain's CDR3 is CASSSDGTGLEGEQFF. The CDR3 region has the DNA TGTGCCAGCAGCTCGGACGGGACAGGGCTTGAAGGTGAGCAGTTCTTC. The V gene is TRBV7-2, the J gene TRBJ2-1; 9 bases match TRBD1. From germline, CDR1 is SGHTA and CDR2 FQGNSA. CDR3 size: 16 residues. V shed 4 bases and J 9 bases; nucleotides not matched to a gene: 13.

This clone has only a few counts. The V and J genes are TRBV29-1 and TRBJ1-2; TRBD1 aligns across 9 bases. V was clipped by 3 bases and J by 8 bases; unmatched bases: 10. CDR3 size: 14 residues. Germline-derived CDR1 and CDR2 are SQVTM and ANQGSEA. The CDR3 nucleotides are TGCAGCGTTGAGGGGACAGGGCCTCATGAGGGCTACACCTTC. Translation: CSVEGTGPHEGYTF.

This clone occurred a few times. V and J are TRBV7-3 and TRBJ2-2, with a weak D call TRBD2 (6 bases). V lost 5 bases to trimming and J lost 0 bases, with 13 bases between them. This CDR3 has 16 amino acids. Germline CDR1 is SGHTA and CDR2 is FQGTGA. CDR3 coding DNA: TGTGCCAGCAGCCCAACCGGGGGTGCGAACACCGGGGAGCTGTTTTTT. It codes for CASSPTGGANTGELFF.

This CDR3 is CASSRDINQPQHF. CDR3 DNA: TGTGCCAGCAGCCGGGACATCAATCAGCCCCAGCATTTT. This sequence joins TRBV7-2 and TRBJ1-5; D perhaps matches TRBD1 (6 bases). Germline lookup yields CDR1 SGHTA and CDR2 FQGNSA. Deletions cut 5 bases from V and 3 bases from J, with 8 bases between. The CDR3 length is 13 residues.

This sequence joins TRBV13 and TRBJ1-1; tentative D call: TRBD1 (5 bases). CDR1 is PRHDT and CDR2 is FYEKMQ in the germline V gene (reference sequence). V shed 1 base and J shed 6 bases, with 18 bases lying between them. This CDR3 contains 16 residues. The CDR3 reads CASSLAAGRLSAEAFF. CDR3 in DNA: TGTGCCAGCAGCTTAGCGGCAGGGCGGTTGAGCGCTGAAGCTTTCTTT.

CDR3 sequence: CASSATTGHGYTF. Here the CDR3 DNA reads TGTGCCAGCAGCGCCACCACAGGGCACGGCTACACCTTC. V usage is TRBV9 and J usage is TRBJ1-2; D may be TRBD1 (6 bases). The CDR3 is 13 amino acids. Deletions cut 3 bases from V and 8 bases from J, with 14 bases between. The germline CDR1 and CDR2 sequences are SGDLS and YYNGEE.

This clone was seen only a few times. The chain uses TRBV4-1 and TRBJ2-7; D is ambiguous. V was cut by 1 base and J by 4 bases, with 11 bases left in between. This CDR3 spans 14 amino acids. Germline values: CDR1 MGHRA, CDR2 YSYEKL. The CDR3 protein is CASSQAQDTYEQYF. CDR3 in DNA: TGCGCCAGCAGCCAAGCGCAGGATACATACGAGCAGTACTTC.

This chain uses TRBV5-6 with TRBJ1-5, with 9 bases identical to TRBD1. Germline CDR1 and CDR2: SGHDT and YYEEEE. The CDR3 covers 16 residues. Losses at the gene ends were 5 bases for V and 3 bases for J; bases not matched to a gene: 9. The CDR3 DNA is TGTGCCAGCAGTCAGGACAGGGGAGTGGTCAATCAGCCCCAGCATTTT. It is translated as CASSQDRGVVNQPQHF.

The chain links TRBV5-4 to TRBJ1-2, with 7 bases aligning to TRBD1. The germline V gene has CDR1 SGHNT and CDR2 YYREEE (reference sequence). V shed 5 bases and J 2 bases; nucleotides not matched to a gene: 9. The CDR3 has 15 residues. Written as DNA, the CDR3 is TGTGCCAGCAGTTTTGACAAGACAGGGAACTATGGCTACACCTTC. Its translation is CASSFDKTGNYGYTF.

The J gene is TRBJ1-1, the V gene TRBV2; TRBD1 might be the D (6 bases). There are 14 residues in the CDR3. Trimming removed 6 bases at V and 0 bases at J, with 11 bases between. Germline V gene sequence: CDR1 SNHLY, CDR2 FYNNEI. CDR3 amino acids: CASRTDSMNTEAFF. The CDR3 DNA is TGTGCCAGCAGGACGGACAGCATGAACACTGAAGCTTTCTTT.

This chain uses TRBV9 with TRBJ1-2; D gene uncertain. V was pared by 3 bases and J by 8 bases, with 23 bases between. In germline, CDR1 is SGDLS, CDR2 YYNGEE. CDR3 length: 16 residues. CDR3 in amino acids: CASSGGGRAGLRGYTF. CDR3 DNA sequence: TGTGCCAGCAGCGGGGGTGGTCGGGCGGGGTTACGAGGCTACACCTTC.

J is TRBJ1-2 and V is TRBV6-5; no firm D call. The V end was cut by 8 bases, the J end by 2 bases, with 12 bases between. This CDR3 is built from 13 residues. CDR1 and CDR2 from the germline V gene are MNHEY and SVGAGI. CDR3 loop: CASERGINYGYTF. The CDR3, as DNA: TGTGCCAGCGAGAGAGGGATCAACTATGGCTACACCTTC.

The J gene is TRBJ1-1, the V gene TRBV11-3; D unclear. Germline V gene data show CDR1 as SGHNT and CDR2 as YENEEA. The CDR3 has 13 residues. Trimming pared 5 bases from V and 4 bases from J, leaving 11 bases between. The CDR3 nucleotides read TGTGCCAGCAGCCCGGAGGTAGGCACTGAAGCTTTCTTT. This translates into CASSPEVGTEAFF.

V usage is TRBV19 and J usage is TRBJ1-5, with unresolved D. V lost 7 bases to trimming and J lost 3 bases, with 13 bases between them. Germline CDR1 reads LNHDA; CDR2 reads SQIVND (reference sequence). The CDR3 extends over 14 amino acids. DNA of the CDR3: TGTGCCAGTACCCAATCCGGGGTCAATCAGCCCCAGCATTTT. Protein product: CASTQSGVNQPQHF.

This clone has a single count. The chain's CDR3 is CASSRLTGGTQYF. Here the CDR3 DNA reads TGTGCCAGCAGCCGTCTGACAGGCGGGACCCAGTACTTC. The V call is TRBV5-6, the J call TRBJ2-5; D possibly corresponds to TRBD1 (6 bases). The V end was cut by 4 bases, the J end by 7 bases, with 14 bases between. There are 13 residues in the CDR3. Germline CDR1 reads SGHDT; CDR2 reads YYEEEE.

DNA for the CDR3: TGTGCCAGCGGCAGGGCAGGGGGCTCTCAGCCCCAGCATTTT. Translating gives CASGRAGGSQPQHF. This chain uses TRBV2 with TRBJ1-5; 8 nucleotides align to TRBD1. Germline CDR1 and CDR2: SNHLY and FYNNEI. The CDR3 consists of 14 residues. The V gene end was trimmed by 8 bases and the J gene end by 6 bases; junction bases not matched to a gene: 9.

This sequence joins TRBV5-1 and TRBJ2-5; 7 bases fit TRBD2. CDR3 length: 16 residues. Trimming at V came to 0 bases and at J to 5 bases, leaving 10 bases not matched to a gene. The germline V gene has CDR1 SGHRS and CDR2 YFSETQ. CDR3 coding DNA: TGCGCCAGCAGCTTGGTTGGCGGGGGAGGCGGGGAGACCCAGTACTTC. Translating it yields CASSLVGGGGGETQYF.

The chain is built from TRBV4-1 and TRBJ1-4, with D tentatively TRBD1 (5 bases). CDR3 length equals 14 residues. Germline CDR1 reads MGHRA; CDR2 reads YSYEKL. V was cut by 0 bases and J by 10 bases, with 12 bases left in between. CDR3 in amino acids: CASSQEGAGGKLFF. The CDR3 DNA follows: TGCGCCAGCAGCCAAGAAGGGGCCGGGGGAAAACTGTTTTTT.

This chain connects TRBV24-1 to TRBJ2-3; D perhaps matches TRBD2 (5 bases). The CDR3 is made up of 14 amino acids. Germline V gives CDR1 KGHDR, CDR2 SFDVKD. V lost 9 bases and J 0 bases, leaving 12 bases between the germline ends. The CDR3 is CATGGGTSTDTQYF. CDR3 nucleotides: TGTGCCACCGGAGGCGGAACTAGCACAGATACGCAGTATTTT.

The J gene is TRBJ1-2, the V gene TRBV5-4; 8 positions agree with TRBD1. Germline loops: CDR1 SGHNT, CDR2 YYREEE (reference sequence). Trimming took 4 bases from V and 0 from J; bases not matched to a gene: 11. The length of the CDR3 is 17 residues. Here the CDR3 reads CASSIPGQAHSNYGYTF. The CDR3 bases are TGTGCCAGCAGCATACCGGGACAGGCCCATTCTAACTATGGCTACACCTTC.

The rearrangement uses TRBV18 and TRBJ2-7, with D perhaps matching TRBD1 (6 bases). Germline V gene sequence: CDR1 KGHSH, CDR2 LQKENI. Trimming pared 6 bases from V and 6 bases from J, leaving 15 bases between. The CDR3 extends over 13 amino acids. The CDR3 here is CASSSAQGTEQYF. The CDR3 DNA sequence: TGTGCCAGCTCTTCTGCCCAGGGGACCGAGCAGTACTTC.

V is TRBV5-4 and J is TRBJ2-1, with TRBD2 matching 10 bases. Unmatched junction bases numbered 4, after V lost 1 base and J lost 0 bases. The CDR3 runs 17 residues. Germline values: CDR1 SGHNT, CDR2 YYREEE (reference sequence). CDR3 in amino acids: CASSLIAGGRSYNEQFF. The CDR3 nucleotides are TGTGCCAGCAGCTTGATAGCGGGAGGCCGCTCCTACAATGAGCAGTTCTTC. The whole variable domain, filled in from reference TRBV5-4 and TRBJ2-1, reads ETGVTQSPTHLIKTRGQQVTLRCSSQSGHNTVSWYQQALGQGPQFIFQYYREEENGRGNFPPRFSGLQFPNYSSELNVNALELDDSALYLCASSLIAGGRSYNEQFFGPGTRLTVL.

The chain joins TRBV5-1 to TRBJ1-1; no clear D gene. Trimming stripped 0 bases from V and 1 base from J, with 13 bases between. Germline V lookup: CDR1 SGHRS, CDR2 YFSETQ. This CDR3 region has 16 residues. CDR3 nucleotide sequence: TGCGCCAGCAGCTTGGCGGGGATTAGGAGGAACACTGAAGCTTTCTTT. Translation: CASSLAGIRRNTEAFF.

J is TRBJ1-2 and V is TRBV19; TRBD1 aligns across 9 bases. V lost 6 bases, J lost 7 bases, and 6 bases stayed unmatched. The CDR3 spans 13 residues. Germline CDR1 LNHDA, CDR2 SQIVND (reference sequence). The CDR3 region has the DNA TGTGCCAGTAGCCGGGACAGGGTGGGTGGCTACACCTTC. It encodes CASSRDRVGGYTF.

The chain couples TRBV19 to TRBJ1-2; D call uncertain. V lost 5 bases and J 7 bases, leaving 11 bases between the germline ends. CDR3 length: 12 amino acids. Germline-derived CDR1 and CDR2 are LNHDA and SQIVND (reference sequence). The CDR3 DNA follows: TGTGCCAGTAGTCTCCGGGAATCTGGCTACACCTTC. Its protein product is CASSLRESGYTF.

The chain uses TRBV7-3 and TRBJ2-7; 9 bases align to TRBD1. This CDR3 has 16 amino acids. V dropped 2 bases and J dropped 3; count of bases not matched to a gene: 8. The germline gives CDR1 SGHTA, CDR2 FQGTGA. The DNA of the CDR3 is TGTGCCAGCAGCTTATCTGGGACAGGGCGAATCTACGAGCAGTACTTC. Translation gives CASSLSGTGRIYEQYF.